The present entry profiles one TCR beta chain with its context. Its binding antigen is unknown. Base quality data are lacking; no much larger clone is found one base away. The entry originates in a study of blood T cell repertoires in COVID-19 (TCRdb year 2020). In terms of the full investigation: The collaborator samples originated in the United States, Italy and Spain and spanned the acute and convalescent phases of COVID-19. The repertoires were released in a freely available public database meant as a resource for research on the immune response to SARS-CoV-2. The dataset comprised deeply sampled blood TCRbeta repertoires from subjects exposed to, actively infected with, or recovered from COVID-19. The prospective study material was composed of cDNA or gDNA derived from T cells, B-cell-depleted T cells, or PBMCs. HLA class I and class II types, where available, came from metadata supplied by the sample provider rather than from assay-based typing. Samples came from the ongoing ImmuneRACE study (first 160 participants) plus 1,254 subjects from 6 global collaborators. The sample metadata nearly always contained a de-identified subject ID, COVID-19 status, age in years and sex.

TCRbeta CDR3 regions were amplified from genomic DNA by means of the immunoSEQ Assay, a bias-controlled multiplex PCR. Regarding the original processing steps: Within the assay, amplification of reference gene primers was used to estimate how many nucleated cells each sample contained. To quantify the absolute abundance of each unique TCRbeta CDR3 rearrangement, sequence reads were collapsed and filtered. For each sample, productive Simpson clonality was calculated as the square root of Simpson's diversity index across productive rearrangements. The source is immuneACCESS, and TCRdb retained only in-frame sequences with V and J called. Part of the clones is not carried over; for the studies checked, unresolved V genes explain less than half of this, and the remainder is unexplained. That table gives V, J and clone size, and the DNA gave D and trimming. The sample table holds a few hundred thousand clones, of which 89% were seen once. 4% to 5% of the sample comes from the top ten.

Another Seattle source contributed samples from volunteer blood donors who had recovered from COVID-19. The collaborating institutions used their own protocols to collect whole blood in K2EDTA tubes. For TCRbeta analysis, collaborator samples were shipped as frozen whole blood, as isolated PBMCs, or as DNA extracted from either sample type. Paper-wide results and their limitations: How much clinical and demographic metadata was included differed by source and by participant, and the metadata was provided uncurated.

At the junction V is shortened by 3 bases and J by 0 bases, with 8 bases in between. The CDR3 measures 15 amino acids from cysteine to phenylalanine. The entry retains the CDR3 DNA only, 45 bases that are in frame from base 1. Reading the germline V gene gives CDR1 KGHDR and CDR2 SFDVKD. The clonotype comes from a woman between 40 and 50 years old who had recovered from COVID-19. The rearranged chain carries TRBV24-1 and TRBJ1-3; a tentative D call is TRBD1 (5 bases match). Sample: peripheral blood. The CDR3 is CATSDGADSGNTIYF. In nucleotides, the sequence is TGTGCCACCAGTGATGGGGCAGACTCTGGAAACACCATATATTTT.